A single sample gave rise to the 9 T cell receptor beta chains below, sequenced in a study of blood T cell repertoires in COVID-19. Profiling relied on immunoSEQ multiplex PCR, and the TCRdb table lists in-frame clones only, not all of them. The data hold 150,000 to 200,000 clones, with approximately 83% observed a single time. The material sequenced was peripheral blood. All receptors derive from a man in his fifties with active or convalescent COVID-19.

The genes are TRBV10-3 and TRBJ2-2, with 10 nucleotides matching TRBD1. The CDR3 totals 16 residues. CDR1 ENHRY and CDR2 SYGVKD come from the germline V gene. Germline trimming cut 3 bases from V and 2 bases from J; bases unmatched to any gene: 3. The CDR3 loop reads CAISDDRGQNTGELFF. In DNA, the CDR3 is TGTGCCATCAGTGACGACAGGGGGCAAAACACCGGGGAGCTGTTTTTT.

The chain couples TRBV19 to TRBJ2-7; TRBD1 agrees at 7 bases. Germline-derived CDR1 and CDR2 are LNHDA and SQIVND (reference sequence). This CDR3 spans 16 amino acids. Trimming cost V 10 bases and J 0 bases; bases outside gene matches: 15. As DNA, the CDR3 is TGTGCCACCTCACCCCACGGGACAGATTACTCCTACGAGCAGTACTTC. It encodes CATSPHGTDYSYEQYF.

The CDR3 nucleotides read TGTGCCAGCAGTTCGACCGGGACAGGGAGTGTTGAGCAGTTCTTC. Amino acids: CASSSTGTGSVEQFF. The chain employs TRBV6-5 and TRBJ2-1; TRBD1 matches 9 bases. Germline CDR1 is MNHEY and CDR2 is SVGAGI. The CDR3 covers 15 residues. Trimming at V came to 4 bases and at J to 9 bases, leaving 10 bases not matched to a gene.

The chain recombines TRBV7-2 with TRBJ2-5; D perhaps matches TRBD1 (5 bases). The CDR3 is made up of 15 amino acids. From germline, CDR1 is SGHTA and CDR2 FQGNSA. The germline V and J ends were trimmed by 0 bases and 2 bases, with 10 bases remaining between them. CDR3 DNA: TGTGCCAGCAGCTTAGCGCGGACACTACAAGAGACCCAGTACTTC. It is translated as CASSLARTLQETQYF. Full variable domain (rest looked up from reference TRBV7-2 and TRBJ2-5): GAGVSQSPSNKVTEKGKDVELRCDPISGHTALYWYRQSLGQGLEFLIYFQGNSAPDKSGLPSDRFSAERTGGSVSTLTIQRTQQEDSAVYLCASSLARTLQETQYFGPGTRLLVL.

The chain uses TRBV4-1 and TRBJ2-1; a possible D gene is TRBD2 (6 bases). The CDR3 loop spans 17 amino acids. Between the trimmed V and J ends, which lost 0 bases and 0 bases, there was a span of 12 bases. In germline, CDR1 is MGHRA, CDR2 YSYEKL. DNA of the CDR3: TGCGCCAGCAGCCAAGAAGGAGGGAGCGGCTCCTACAATGAGCAGTTCTTC. Residues: CASSQEGGSGSYNEQFF.

The chain has TRBV6-6 and TRBJ2-7, with 11 bases that match TRBD1. Germline V lookup: CDR1 MNHNY, CDR2 SVGAGI (reference sequence). The CDR3 has 14 residues. Trimming at V came to 8 bases and at J to 7 bases, leaving 10 bases not matched to a gene. DNA of the CDR3: TGTGCCAGCCGGGAAGGACAGGGGGCATGGGAGCAGTACTTC. Its protein is CASREGQGAWEQYF.

The V gene is TRBV2, the J gene TRBJ2-2; possible D gene TRBD2, 5 bases. The CDR3 is 16 amino acids. V lost 5 bases, J lost 2 bases, and 15 bases lay in between. Germline V gene data show CDR1 as SNHLY and CDR2 as FYNNEI. The CDR3 DNA is TGTGCCAGCAGTAATATCGGGATTTTTAACACCGGGGAGCTGTTTTTT. It specifies CASSNIGIFNTGELFF.

This chain links TRBV29-1 with TRBJ1-1; D unresolved. Germline V CDR1 and CDR2: SQVTM, ANQGSEA. V was shortened by 8 bases and J by 3 bases, with 16 bases between the two germline ends. CDR3 length: 13 residues. This chain's CDR3 is CSHREGLHTEAFF. The CDR3 coding sequence is TGCAGCCATCGGGAGGGTTTGCACACTGAAGCTTTCTTT.

V gene TRBV12-3 or TRBV12-4 combines with J gene TRBJ1-5; D is ambiguous. Trimming stripped 2 bases from V and 4 bases from J, with 6 bases between. The CDR3 loop spans 13 amino acids. The chain's CDR3 is CASSLNTNQPQHF. The CDR3 DNA follows: TGTGCCAGCAGTTTAAATACAAATCAGCCCCAGCATTTT.